This T cell receptor (beta chain) was retrieved from a study of blood T cell repertoires in COVID-19. The wider study: Acute and convalescent COVID-19 specimens originated in the United States, Italy and Spain. Nucleic acid was either cDNA or gDNA, and it came from T cells, B-cell-depleted T cells, or PBMCs.

Trimming removed 3 bases from V and 1 base from J; junction bases left unmatched: 2. The CDR3 covers 14 residues. Germline CDR1 MGHDK, CDR2 SYGVNS. Original methodology: From reference gene primer amplification, estimates of nucleated cell counts were derived. Profiled with immunoSEQ multiplex PCR; TCRdb holds only in-frame clones, not every one. That table gives V, J and clone size, and the DNA gave D and trimming. This sample has around 170,000 clones, with around 80% found just once. The chain combines TRBV25-1 with TRBJ1-1, with TRBD1 matching over 7 bases. Sequencing was performed on peripheral blood. This TCR was sampled from an older woman with acute or convalescent COVID-19. The CDR3 DNA sequence: TGTGCCAGCAGTGAGACAGGGAGGAACACTGAAGCTTTCTTT. Protein: CASSETGRNTEAFF.